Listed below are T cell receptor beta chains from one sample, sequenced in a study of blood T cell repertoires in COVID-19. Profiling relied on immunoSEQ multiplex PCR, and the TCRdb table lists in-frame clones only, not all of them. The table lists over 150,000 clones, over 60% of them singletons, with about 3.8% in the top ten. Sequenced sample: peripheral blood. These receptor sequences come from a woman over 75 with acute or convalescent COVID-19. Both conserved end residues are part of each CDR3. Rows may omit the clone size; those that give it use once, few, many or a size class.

CDR3aa: CASSDSRTSGSMDEQFF
j_gene: TRBJ2-1
abundance: -
v_gene: TRBV9

CDR3aa: CASSLDQGRGYGYTF
j_gene: TRBJ1-2
abundance: -
v_gene: TRBV11-2

CDR3aa: CASSETRGRNEQYF
j_gene: TRBJ2-7
abundance: -
v_gene: TRBV21-1

CDR3aa: CASSLAGGPGNTIYF
j_gene: TRBJ1-3
abundance: -
v_gene: TRBV5-1

CDR3aa: CASSAHTGGLAKNIQYF
j_gene: TRBJ2-4
abundance: once
v_gene: TRBV2

CDR3aa: CASSRLVGTIYF
j_gene: TRBJ1-3
abundance: -
v_gene: TRBV12-3/TRBV12-4

CDR3aa: CASSFSSAGYSNQPQHF
j_gene: TRBJ1-5
abundance: -
v_gene: TRBV7-2

CDR3aa: CASSYGAGVYEQYF
j_gene: TRBJ2-7
abundance: -
v_gene: TRBV6-5

CDR3aa: CASSTGTGLPGELFF
j_gene: TRBJ2-2
abundance: -
v_gene: TRBV5-1

CDR3aa: CASSSGTGTSPLHF
j_gene: TRBJ1-6
abundance: -
v_gene: TRBV3-1/TRBV3-2

CDR3aa: CASSRDAGSNQPQHF
j_gene: TRBJ1-5
abundance: -
v_gene: TRBV5-1

CDR3aa: CAWSFGGDTEAFF
j_gene: TRBJ1-1
abundance: -
v_gene: TRBV30

CDR3aa: CASSFFQGGTEAFF
j_gene: TRBJ1-1
abundance: -
v_gene: TRBV7-9

CDR3aa: CASSGTPALAGIQYF
j_gene: TRBJ2-4
abundance: -
v_gene: TRBV2

CDR3aa: CALAGAYYGYTF
j_gene: TRBJ1-2
abundance: -
v_gene: TRBV30

CDR3aa: CASSSQPGGLSFNEQFF
j_gene: TRBJ2-1
abundance: -
v_gene: TRBV7-8

CDR3aa: CASSPTGGMNQPQHF
j_gene: TRBJ1-5
abundance: few
v_gene: TRBV6-2/TRBV6-3

CDR3aa: CASSLDGTSGRGLGRNEQFF
j_gene: TRBJ2-1
abundance: -
v_gene: TRBV11-3

CDR3aa: CASSQDAGQLTYEQYF
j_gene: TRBJ2-7
abundance: few
v_gene: TRBV4-3

CDR3aa: CASSSSRGVETQYF
j_gene: TRBJ2-5
abundance: -
v_gene: TRBV7-2

CDR3aa: CASSRNRGQTSGNTIYF
j_gene: TRBJ1-3
abundance: few
v_gene: TRBV19

CDR3aa: CASSPRGGQGTSIGELFF
j_gene: TRBJ2-2
abundance: -
v_gene: TRBV7-3

CDR3aa: CASTRTGNQPQHF
j_gene: TRBJ1-5
abundance: -
v_gene: TRBV2

CDR3aa: CSTLGQTNTEAFF
j_gene: TRBJ1-1
abundance: -
v_gene: TRBV29-1

CDR3aa: CASSRQGYQPQHF
j_gene: TRBJ1-5
abundance: -
v_gene: TRBV6-5

CDR3aa: CAITGGQGTYTF
j_gene: TRBJ1-2
abundance: -
v_gene: TRBV6-5

CDR3aa: CASSRDSDMLRNTIYF
j_gene: TRBJ1-3
abundance: -
v_gene: TRBV18

CDR3aa: CASSQDLWGAEAFF
j_gene: TRBJ1-1
abundance: -
v_gene: TRBV3-1/TRBV3-2

CDR3aa: CASSLDSSTDTQYF
j_gene: TRBJ2-3
abundance: few
v_gene: TRBV5-1

CDR3aa: CASSLVGTEDSPLHF
j_gene: TRBJ1-6
abundance: -
v_gene: TRBV7-6

CDR3aa: CASILGTSGNQETQYF
j_gene: TRBJ2-5
abundance: -
v_gene: TRBV5-5

CDR3aa: CASSFPPGLGNEQFF
j_gene: TRBJ2-1
abundance: -
v_gene: TRBV7-9

CDR3aa: CASSKGQGAWRERDEQFF
j_gene: TRBJ2-1
abundance: once
v_gene: TRBV21-1

CDR3aa: CARQGGKRTGANVLTF
j_gene: TRBJ2-6
abundance: -
v_gene: TRBV30

CDR3aa: CAWARDRYGYTF
j_gene: TRBJ1-2
abundance: -
v_gene: TRBV30

CDR3aa: CASSLDRGGQPQHF
j_gene: TRBJ1-5
abundance: -
v_gene: TRBV5-1

CDR3aa: CATLGGLATGNTIYF
j_gene: TRBJ1-3
abundance: few
v_gene: TRBV2

CDR3aa: CAWSVRGQGAGGYTF
j_gene: TRBJ1-2
abundance: -
v_gene: TRBV30

CDR3aa: CASSSGGQGRGGNEKLFF
j_gene: TRBJ1-4
abundance: few
v_gene: TRBV5-1

CDR3aa: CASSPGLAGGQETQYF
j_gene: TRBJ2-5
abundance: -
v_gene: TRBV7-3

CDR3aa: CASSFGGFSYNEQFF
j_gene: TRBJ2-1
abundance: -
v_gene: TRBV5-5